A single sample gave rise to the 16 T cell receptor beta chains below, sequenced in a study of CXCR3-negative and CXCR3-positive naive CD8 T cells. The authors made the TRB cDNA libraries by 5' RACE using UMI labels. TCRdb re-called the 5' RACE reads, yielding one record per CDR3 amino acid sequence without DNA. The listing records tens of thousands of distinct CDR3 sequences. Sequences were obtained from naive CXCR3- CD8+ T cells from blood. Specified subset: CD45RO-CCR7+CD27+CD95- naive CD8+ T cells lacking CXCR3 (TNR3-). These receptors were obtained from a human donor in good health. Some clones in this sample may be carry-over from other donors' samples.

V is TRBV7-9 and J is TRBJ2-3; TCRdb returns TRBD2, unconfirmable since there is no DNA. CDR1 is SEHNR and CDR2 is FQNEAQ in the germline V gene (reference sequence). The CDR3 length is 16 residues. The CDR3: CASSPGTSGIPDTQYF.

The chain carries TRBV4-1 and TRBJ2-1; the D gene TCRdb calls, TRBD2, cannot be checked with no DNA. Germline V gene data show CDR1 as MGHRA and CDR2 as YSYEKL. This CDR3 comprises 18 residues. The CDR3 sequence is CASSQDFLGAGGYNEQFF.

The CDR3 here is CASRLCFSRPEQFF. This rearrangement joins TRBV12-2 to TRBJ2-1; without DNA, the TCRdb call of TRBD2 cannot be checked. TRBV12-2 has pseudogene status. This CDR3 comprises 14 residues.

The chain recombines TRBV5-1 with TRBJ1-1. This CDR3 has 14 residues. The V gene's germline CDR1 is SGHRS and CDR2 YFSETQ. CDR3 sequence: CASSPALDYTEAFF.

The chain employs TRBV7-9 and TRBJ1-2; TCRdb names TRBD1, which stays unverified in the absence of DNA. The CDR3 is made up of 15 amino acids. Germline V lookup: CDR1 SEHNR, CDR2 FQNEAQ (reference sequence). CDR3 protein: CASSSSGTVYYGYTF.

The chain couples TRBV29-1 to TRBJ2-7; lacking DNA, the TRBD1 call made by TCRdb goes unchecked. CDR1 SQVTM and CDR2 ANQGSEA come from the germline V gene. CDR3 length: 16 residues. The CDR3 loop is CSVEDRYEGHSYEQYF.

This sequence joins TRBV9 and TRBJ1-1. In germline, CDR1 is SGDLS, CDR2 YYNGEE. This CDR3 spans 14 amino acids. The chain's CDR3 is CASSVDLTATEAFF.

The rearrangement uses TRBV28 and TRBJ2-7; there is no DNA to check the TCRdb D call of TRBD2. CDR1 is MDHEN and CDR2 is SYDVKM in the germline V gene. The CDR3 runs to 14 residues. CDR3 residues: CASSFGSGGYEQYF.

The CDR3 loop is CATSGGRSYEQYF. This sequence joins TRBV15 and TRBJ2-7; the TCRdb D gene call, TRBD1, has no DNA to confirm it. Germline CDR1 is LNHNV and CDR2 is YYDKDF (reference sequence). The CDR3 length is 13 residues.

The chain has TRBV7-8 and TRBJ2-3. CDR3 length: 14 residues. The V gene's germline CDR1 is SGHVS and CDR2 FQNEAQ. CDR3 sequence reads: CASSPLDGTDTQYF.

V and J are TRBV27 and TRBJ2-3; checking the TCRdb D call of TRBD2 is not possible without DNA. The CDR3 covers 18 residues. Germline lookup yields CDR1 MNHEY and CDR2 SMNVEV (reference sequence). The CDR3 sequence is CASSSTPTSGGPLGTQYF.

The genes are TRBV29-1 and TRBJ1-2. Germline CDR1 reads SQVTM; CDR2 reads ANQGSEA. The CDR3 sequence is 11 residues long. CDR3 sequence reads: CSVAESYGYTF.

The gene calls are TRBV9 and TRBJ2-1; TCRdb proposes TRBD2, but this gene call is untestable without DNA. The CDR3 is made up of 15 amino acids. CDR1 is SGDLS, CDR2 YYNGEE, per germline. The CDR3 reads CASSERTTPPNEQFF. Based on the CDR3 plus reference TRBV9 and TRBJ2-1, the full variable domain is DSGVTQTPKHLITATGQRVTLRCSPRSGDLSVYWYQQSLDQGLQFLIQYYNGEERAKGNILERFSAQQFPDLHSELNLSSLELGDSALYFCASSERTTPPNEQFFGPGTRLTVL.

This rearrangement joins TRBV14 to TRBJ1-1. Looked up from germline, CDR1 is SGHDN and CDR2 is FVKESK. CDR3 length: 12 residues. The chain's CDR3 is CASSQDGPEAFF.

The chain carries TRBV29-1 and TRBJ2-2; TCRdb outputs TRBD2, but without DNA this stays unchecked. This CDR3 is 12 amino acids long. CDR1 and CDR2 (germline): SQVTM, ANQGSEA. The CDR3: CSAPRGTGELFF.

This chain joins TRBV7-9 and TRBJ1-2. This CDR3 region has 15 residues. Germline lookup yields CDR1 SEHNR and CDR2 FQNEAQ (reference sequence). This CDR3 reads CASSASGTENYGYTF.